The rows below give T cell receptor beta chains drawn from one sample of a study of CD8 T cells in Susac syndrome. TCRdb called the immunoSEQ multiplex PCR reads again in MiXCR, with one record for every CDR3 protein. The repertoire holds roughly 200,000 distinct CDR3 sequences, with 90% to 95% as singletons. Sample: CD4+ T cells from PBMCs. These receptors came from a human donor in good health. Each CDR3 is given without its conserved first and last residue. The order of the fields is clone size, V gene, CDR3 protein. Part of the rows lack a size; the others show once, few, many or a class for expanded clones.

clone_size: once; v_call: TRBV6-5; cdr3_aa: ASSYLPRQEEQPQH
clone_size: -; v_call: TRBV28; cdr3_aa: ASRLRGVISGNTIY
clone_size: -; v_call: TRBV6-6; cdr3_aa: ASRGQGRNQPQH
clone_size: once; v_call: TRBV12-3/TRBV12-4; cdr3_aa: ASSLGSGGYGYT
clone_size: once; v_call: TRBV27; cdr3_aa: ASSSIVNSPLH
clone_size: -; v_call: TRBV20-1; cdr3_aa: SAPDYAGGYTDTQY
clone_size: -; v_call: TRBV18; cdr3_aa: ASSRLFRTEAF
clone_size: -; v_call: TRBV19; cdr3_aa: ASSSQGSYNEQF
clone_size: -; v_call: TRBV5-1; cdr3_aa: ASSLDGSGGSREQF
clone_size: -; v_call: TRBV19; cdr3_aa: ASSTRDKHSYEQY
clone_size: -; v_call: TRBV20-1; cdr3_aa: SARNQQETQY
clone_size: once; v_call: TRBV19; cdr3_aa: ASKTRTGGLNEQF
clone_size: -; v_call: TRBV7-9; cdr3_aa: ASSLDGGSDTQY
clone_size: few; v_call: TRBV5-1; cdr3_aa: ASSLDGDSNQPQH
clone_size: -; v_call: TRBV29-1; cdr3_aa: SGQGLNTEAF
clone_size: -; v_call: TRBV19; cdr3_aa: ASSISTPGAGGGYT
clone_size: -; v_call: TRBV27; cdr3_aa: ASSSRTGKSYEQY
clone_size: -; v_call: TRBV7-6; cdr3_aa: ASSLAPTGGTTDTQY
clone_size: -; v_call: TRBV7-3; cdr3_aa: ASSRPVGGGQETQY
clone_size: once; v_call: TRBV20-1; cdr3_aa: SAGKTGLNTEAF
clone_size: once; v_call: TRBV11-2; cdr3_aa: ASSLGTGKVKTQY
clone_size: -; v_call: TRBV5-1; cdr3_aa: ASSYEGGETQY
clone_size: -; v_call: TRBV5-1; cdr3_aa: ASSLEKREEETQY
clone_size: -; v_call: TRBV6-5; cdr3_aa: ASWGAGANVLT
clone_size: -; v_call: TRBV11-2; cdr3_aa: ASSLIGGPMNTEAF
clone_size: -; v_call: TRBV6-1; cdr3_aa: ASRSGANVLT
clone_size: -; v_call: TRBV7-6; cdr3_aa: AVRGATNEKLF
clone_size: -; v_call: TRBV7-8; cdr3_aa: ASSLGRDREETQY
clone_size: -; v_call: TRBV7-3; cdr3_aa: ASSLTGQGSDTQY
clone_size: -; v_call: TRBV3-1; cdr3_aa: ASSQGTGYNQPQH
clone_size: -; v_call: TRBV25-1; cdr3_aa: ASSEFGLYQPQH
clone_size: -; v_call: TRBV3-1; cdr3_aa: ASSQNGARRAEAF
clone_size: -; v_call: TRBV27; cdr3_aa: ASSLEQYNSPLH
clone_size: -; v_call: TRBV5-6; cdr3_aa: ASSLRGVEPQH
clone_size: -; v_call: TRBV6-2/TRBV6-3; cdr3_aa: ASTDRGGQPQH
clone_size: -; v_call: TRBV7-2; cdr3_aa: ASSLQGNQPQH
clone_size: -; v_call: TRBV6-5; cdr3_aa: ASSYTGANYGYT
clone_size: once; v_call: TRBV7-9; cdr3_aa: ASSDTGLAVHEQF
clone_size: -; v_call: TRBV7-2; cdr3_aa: ASSSQLAGGETQY